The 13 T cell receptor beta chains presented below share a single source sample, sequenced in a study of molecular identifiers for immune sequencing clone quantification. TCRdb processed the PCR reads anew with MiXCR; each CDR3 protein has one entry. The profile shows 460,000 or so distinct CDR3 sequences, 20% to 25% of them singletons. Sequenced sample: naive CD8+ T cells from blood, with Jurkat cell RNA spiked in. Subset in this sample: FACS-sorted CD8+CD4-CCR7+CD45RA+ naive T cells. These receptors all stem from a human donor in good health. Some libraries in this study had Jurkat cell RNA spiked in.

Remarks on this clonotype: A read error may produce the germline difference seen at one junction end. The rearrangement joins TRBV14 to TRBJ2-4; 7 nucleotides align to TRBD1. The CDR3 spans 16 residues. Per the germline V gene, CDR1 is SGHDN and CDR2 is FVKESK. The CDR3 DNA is TGCGCCAGCAGCCATGATTCACGACAGGGAAGAAACATTCAGTACTTC. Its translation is CASSHDSRQGRNIQYF.

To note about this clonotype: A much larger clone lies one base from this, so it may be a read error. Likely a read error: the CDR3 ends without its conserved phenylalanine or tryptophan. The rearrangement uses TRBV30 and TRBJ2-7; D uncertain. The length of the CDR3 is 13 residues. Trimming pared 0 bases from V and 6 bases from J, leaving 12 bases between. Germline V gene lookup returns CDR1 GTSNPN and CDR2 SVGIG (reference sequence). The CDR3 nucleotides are TGTGCCTGGAGTGTCTGGCTCGGCAGCGAGCAGTACTCC. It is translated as CAWSVWLGSEQYS.

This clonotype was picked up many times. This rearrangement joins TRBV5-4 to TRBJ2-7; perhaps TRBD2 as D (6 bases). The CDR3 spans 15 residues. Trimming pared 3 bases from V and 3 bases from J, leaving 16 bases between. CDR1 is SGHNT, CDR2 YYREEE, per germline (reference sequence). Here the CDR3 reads CASSSGAEGSYEQYF. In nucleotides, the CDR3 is TGTGCCAGCAGCTCGGGAGCGGAGGGGAGCTACGAGCAGTACTTC. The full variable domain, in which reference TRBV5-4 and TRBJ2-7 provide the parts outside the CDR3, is ETGVTQSPTHLIKTRGQQVTLRCSSQSGHNTVSWYQQALGQGPQFIFQYYREEENGRGNFPPRFSGLQFPNYSSELNVNALELDDSALYLCASSSGAEGSYEQYFGPGTRLTVT.

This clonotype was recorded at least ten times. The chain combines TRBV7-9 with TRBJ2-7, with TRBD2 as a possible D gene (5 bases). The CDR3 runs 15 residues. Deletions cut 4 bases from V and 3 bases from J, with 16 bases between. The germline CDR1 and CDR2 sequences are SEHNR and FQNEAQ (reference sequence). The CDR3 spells CASSSPITRNYEQYF. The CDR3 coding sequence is TGTGCCAGCAGCTCTCCAATAACTAGGAACTACGAGCAGTACTTC.

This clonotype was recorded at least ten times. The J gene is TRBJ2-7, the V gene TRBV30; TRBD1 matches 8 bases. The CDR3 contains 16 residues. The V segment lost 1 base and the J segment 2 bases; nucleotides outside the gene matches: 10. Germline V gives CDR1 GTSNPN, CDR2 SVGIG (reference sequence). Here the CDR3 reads CAWSGFETGDPYEQYF. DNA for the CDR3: TGTGCCTGGAGTGGTTTTGAGACAGGGGATCCCTACGAGCAGTACTTC.

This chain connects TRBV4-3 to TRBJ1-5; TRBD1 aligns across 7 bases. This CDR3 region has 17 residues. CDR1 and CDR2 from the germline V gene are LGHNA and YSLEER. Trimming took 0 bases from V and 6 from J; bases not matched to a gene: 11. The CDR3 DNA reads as TGCGCCAGCAGCCAAGATTGGCCTGAGGGGGCGGGTCAGCCCCAGCATTTT. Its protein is CASSQDWPEGAGQPQHF.

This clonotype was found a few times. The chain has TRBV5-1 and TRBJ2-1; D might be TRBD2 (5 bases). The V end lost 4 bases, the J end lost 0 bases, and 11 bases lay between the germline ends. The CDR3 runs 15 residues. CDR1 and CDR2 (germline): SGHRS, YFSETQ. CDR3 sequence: CASSVDRDSYNEQFF. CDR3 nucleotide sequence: TGCGCCAGCAGCGTAGACCGGGACTCCTACAATGAGCAGTTCTTC.

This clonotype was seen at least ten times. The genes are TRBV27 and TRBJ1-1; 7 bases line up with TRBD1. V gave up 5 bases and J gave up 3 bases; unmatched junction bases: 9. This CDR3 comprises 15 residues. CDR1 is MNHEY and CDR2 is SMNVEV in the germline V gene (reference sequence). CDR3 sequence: CASSPQGVGDTEAFF. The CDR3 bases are TGTGCCAGCAGTCCTCAGGGGGTTGGGGACACTGAAGCTTTCTTT.

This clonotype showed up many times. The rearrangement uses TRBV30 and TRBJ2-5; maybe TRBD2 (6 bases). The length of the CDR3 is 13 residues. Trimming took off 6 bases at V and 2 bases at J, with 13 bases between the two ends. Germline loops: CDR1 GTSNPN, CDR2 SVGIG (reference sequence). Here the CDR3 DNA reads TGTGCCTGTTCGGGAGATTTACAAGAGACCCAGTACTTC. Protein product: CACSGDLQETQYF.

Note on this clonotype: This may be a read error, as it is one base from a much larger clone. CDR3 loop: CASGQGTQTGDTQYF. For the CDR3, the DNA is TGTGCCAGCGGCCAGGGGACTCAAACAGGAGATACGCAGTATTTT. The chain is built from TRBV4-2 and TRBJ2-3, with D possibly called TRBD1 or TRBD2 (6 bases each). There are 15 residues in the CDR3. The germline CDR1 and CDR2 sequences are LGHNA and YNFKEQ.

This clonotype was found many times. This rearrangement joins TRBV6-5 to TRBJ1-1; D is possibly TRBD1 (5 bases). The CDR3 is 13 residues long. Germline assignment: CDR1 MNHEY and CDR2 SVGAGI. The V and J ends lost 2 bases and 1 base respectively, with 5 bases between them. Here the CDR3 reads CASSYGTNTEAFF. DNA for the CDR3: TGTGCCAGCAGTTACGGGACGAACACTGAAGCTTTCTTT.

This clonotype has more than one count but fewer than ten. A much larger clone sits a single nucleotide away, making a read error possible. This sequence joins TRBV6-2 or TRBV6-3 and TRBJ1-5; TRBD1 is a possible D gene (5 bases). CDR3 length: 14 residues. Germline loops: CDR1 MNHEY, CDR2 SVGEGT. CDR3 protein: CASSSGTSNQSQHF. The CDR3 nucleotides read TGTGCCAGCAGCTCCGGGACTAGCAATCAGTCCCAGCATTTT.

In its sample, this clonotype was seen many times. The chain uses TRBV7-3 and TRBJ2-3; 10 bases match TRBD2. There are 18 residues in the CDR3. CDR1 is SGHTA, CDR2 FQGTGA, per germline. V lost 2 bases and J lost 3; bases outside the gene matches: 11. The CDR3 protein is CASSLAASGSFNTDTQYF. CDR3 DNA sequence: TGTGCCAGCAGCTTAGCGGCTAGCGGGAGTTTTAATACAGATACGCAGTATTTT.